This is a list of T cell receptor beta chains from one sample in a study of OX40 agonist ivuxolimab in advanced cancers. TCRdb keeps only in-frame clones here, not all; method: immunoSEQ multiplex PCR. The profile shows about 78,000 clones, around 86% of them singletons. Sequencing used CD4+ or CD8+ T cells sorted from blood, obtained in a trial of the OX40 agonist ivuxolimab. Source of these receptors: an adult with an advanced solid tumor such as melanoma, head and neck, liver or kidney cancer. Each CDR3 is given with its conserved first and last residue. Each record gives: J gene, D gene, clone size, V gene, CDR3 DNA, CDR3 protein. A D gene is named only where the DNA matches it firmly. Clone size is given for some rows only: seen once, a few or many times, or a class if the clone is expanded.

j_call: TRBJ1-5; d_call: TRBD1; clone_size: .; v_call: TRBV6-4; cdr3_nt: TGTGCCAGCAGTGGACAGGGAGGTCAGCCCCAGCATTTT; cdr3_aa: CASSGQGGQPQHF
j_call: TRBJ2-1; d_call: TRBD1; clone_size: .; v_call: TRBV11-2; cdr3_nt: TGTGCCAGCAGCCCACCAGGGGGCCTGTACAATGAGCAGTTCTTC; cdr3_aa: CASSPPGGLYNEQFF
j_call: TRBJ2-5; d_call: .; clone_size: .; v_call: TRBV5-1; cdr3_nt: TGCGCCAGCAGCTTGCCCCAAGCCCTTCAAGAGACCCAGTACTTC; cdr3_aa: CASSLPQALQETQYF
j_call: TRBJ1-5; d_call: .; clone_size: .; v_call: TRBV6-6; cdr3_nt: TGTGCCAGCAGTCCTTTTCAGGGCAATCAGCCCCAGCATTTT; cdr3_aa: CASSPFQGNQPQHF
j_call: TRBJ1-5; d_call: .; clone_size: .; v_call: TRBV6-1; cdr3_nt: TGTGCCAGCCGTGCCTATAGCAATCAGCCCCAGCATTTT; cdr3_aa: CASRAYSNQPQHF
j_call: TRBJ2-7; d_call: .; clone_size: .; v_call: TRBV27; cdr3_nt: TGTGCCAGCAGTCCGACCTACAGCTCCTACGAGCAGTACTTC; cdr3_aa: CASSPTYSSYEQYF
j_call: TRBJ2-1; d_call: TRBD2; clone_size: .; v_call: TRBV9; cdr3_nt: TGTGCCAGCAGTGCCGGACTAGCGGGAAACAATGAGCAGTTCTTC; cdr3_aa: CASSAGLAGNNEQFF
j_call: TRBJ1-2; d_call: TRBD1; clone_size: .; v_call: TRBV9; cdr3_nt: TGTGCCAGCAGCACTGGGACAGGGAGGTACTATGGCCACACCTTC; cdr3_aa: CASSTGTGRYYGHTF
j_call: TRBJ1-1; d_call: TRBD1; clone_size: .; v_call: TRBV11-2; cdr3_nt: TGTGCCAGCCAAACGACAGGGAGCACTGAAGCTTTCTTT; cdr3_aa: CASQTTGSTEAFF
j_call: TRBJ1-5; d_call: .; clone_size: .; v_call: TRBV2; cdr3_nt: TGTGCCAGCATGTCAGGGGTGGATCAGCCCCAGCATTTT; cdr3_aa: CASMSGVDQPQHF
j_call: TRBJ2-5; d_call: TRBD2; clone_size: .; v_call: TRBV6-6; cdr3_nt: TGTGCCAGCAGTCCCTACGGGACTAGCGGGAGGGAGACCCAGTACTTC; cdr3_aa: CASSPYGTSGRETQYF
j_call: TRBJ1-4; d_call: TRBD1; clone_size: .; v_call: TRBV5-1; cdr3_nt: TGCGCCAGCAGCTCAACGACAGGGTCTGGGGAAAAACTGTTTTTT; cdr3_aa: CASSSTTGSGEKLFF
j_call: TRBJ2-2; d_call: TRBD1; clone_size: .; v_call: TRBV19; cdr3_nt: TGTGCCAGTACCCGGGACAGGGGTCGGACCGGGGAGCTGTTTTTT; cdr3_aa: CASTRDRGRTGELFF
j_call: TRBJ2-7; d_call: TRBD2; clone_size: .; v_call: TRBV28; cdr3_nt: TGTGCCAGCAGTCCCTCAGCGGGAGGGGAGCAGTACTTC; cdr3_aa: CASSPSAGGEQYF
j_call: TRBJ1-2; d_call: .; clone_size: .; v_call: TRBV2; cdr3_nt: TGTGCCAGCAGTGAGTCTGGTAGGACCGCCTATGGCTACACCTTC; cdr3_aa: CASSESGRTAYGYTF
j_call: TRBJ2-5; d_call: .; clone_size: .; v_call: TRBV4-1; cdr3_nt: TGCGCCAGCAGCTTTCAAGGGGGGGGAGGGGTGCAAGAGACCCAGTACTTC; cdr3_aa: CASSFQGGGGVQETQYF
j_call: TRBJ2-3; d_call: .; clone_size: .; v_call: TRBV29-1; cdr3_nt: TGCAGCGTTGAAGGGATGGGGCGCAGCACAGATACGCAGTATTTT; cdr3_aa: CSVEGMGRSTDTQYF
j_call: TRBJ2-1; d_call: .; clone_size: .; v_call: TRBV19; cdr3_nt: TGTGCCAGTAGTACCCAGTCCGGCAATGAGCAGTTCTTC; cdr3_aa: CASSTQSGNEQFF
j_call: TRBJ2-2; d_call: .; clone_size: .; v_call: TRBV28; cdr3_nt: TGTGCCAGCAGGGGAGCAGACAGACCCGGGGAGCTGTTTTTT; cdr3_aa: CASRGADRPGELFF
j_call: TRBJ1-2; d_call: .; clone_size: few; v_call: TRBV27; cdr3_nt: TGTGCCAGCAGTCAACAGGGAGGCTATGGCTACACCTTC; cdr3_aa: CASSQQGGYGYTF
j_call: TRBJ2-1; d_call: TRBD2; clone_size: .; v_call: TRBV5-6; cdr3_nt: TGTGCCAGCAGCTCGGTAGCGGGAGGTTGGAATGAGCAGTTCTTC; cdr3_aa: CASSSVAGGWNEQFF
j_call: TRBJ1-4; d_call: .; clone_size: once; v_call: TRBV5-6; cdr3_nt: TGTGCCAGCAGCTTAGGGGCCTCTCTTAATGAAAAACTGTTTTTT; cdr3_aa: CASSLGASLNEKLFF
j_call: TRBJ1-3; d_call: TRBD1; clone_size: once; v_call: TRBV4-3; cdr3_nt: TGCGCCAGCAGCCAAGGATGGACAGGGTTAAACACCATATATTTT; cdr3_aa: CASSQGWTGLNTIYF
j_call: TRBJ1-5; d_call: TRBD1; clone_size: few; v_call: TRBV18; cdr3_nt: TGTGCCAGCTCACAACAGGGGGCTCGGAGCAATCAGCCCCAGCATTTT; cdr3_aa: CASSQQGARSNQPQHF
j_call: TRBJ2-3; d_call: .; clone_size: .; v_call: TRBV5-1; cdr3_nt: TGCGCCAGCAGCTCGACTAGTCGGTACACAGATACGCAGTATTTT; cdr3_aa: CASSSTSRYTDTQYF
j_call: TRBJ2-3; d_call: TRBD2; clone_size: .; v_call: TRBV12-5; cdr3_nt: TGTGCTAGTGGTTTAGGACTAGCGGTGGGAGATACGCAGTATTTT; cdr3_aa: CASGLGLAVGDTQYF
j_call: TRBJ2-5; d_call: .; clone_size: .; v_call: TRBV5-1; cdr3_nt: TGCGCCAGCAGTTACAACCAAGAGACCCAGTACTTC; cdr3_aa: CASSYNQETQYF
j_call: TRBJ2-3; d_call: TRBD2; clone_size: .; v_call: TRBV9; cdr3_nt: TGTGCCAGCAGCGTATCCCCCCTGGCGGGAGGACCAGATACGCAGTATTTT; cdr3_aa: CASSVSPLAGGPDTQYF
j_call: TRBJ2-1; d_call: TRBD1; clone_size: .; v_call: TRBV10-2; cdr3_nt: TGCGCCAGTTCGGGACAGGGGGTAGGGGAGCAGTTCTTC; cdr3_aa: CASSGQGVGEQFF
j_call: TRBJ2-7; d_call: .; clone_size: .; v_call: TRBV10-2; cdr3_nt: TGCGCCACCTGGCGGGGCCATAACTACGAGCAGTACTTC; cdr3_aa: CATWRGHNYEQYF